A selection of T cell receptor beta chains follows, all from one sample in a study of blood T cell repertoires in COVID-19. Only in-frame clones appear in the TCRdb table, and some are missing; sequencing was by immunoSEQ multiplex PCR. The table has just under 350,000 clones, approximately 82% seen once. Sequencing was performed on peripheral blood. The origin of the receptors is a man under 40 with active or convalescent COVID-19. Each CDR3 is given with its conserved first and last residue. The D gene is left open where the match is weak. Size tells how often a clone was seen (once, few, many) or the class of an expanded clone, and some rows leave it out.

size: .; D: TRBD1; J: TRBJ2-7; V: TRBV10-3; DNA: TGTGCCATCAGAGAGACAGGGTCCTCCTACGAGCAGTACTTC; CDR3: CAIRETGSSYEQYF
size: .; D: TRBD1; J: TRBJ2-7; V: TRBV4-1; DNA: TGCGCCAGCAGCCAGGACCACTCCGGGACAGGCTTCGAGCAGTACTTC; CDR3: CASSQDHSGTGFEQYF
size: .; D: .; J: TRBJ1-1; V: TRBV7-3; DNA: TGTGCCAGCAGCTTATTAGTTCGTGGGCAGAACACTGAAGCTTTCTTT; CDR3: CASSLLVRGQNTEAFF
size: .; D: TRBD2; J: TRBJ2-4; V: TRBV5-4; DNA: TGTGCCAGCAGCTTGGCCCCTAGCGGGAGGATTGGCATTCAGTACTTC; CDR3: CASSLAPSGRIGIQYF
size: .; D: TRBD1; J: TRBJ1-4; V: TRBV18; DNA: TGTGCCAGCTCACCCGGGACAGGGGTCGGTGAAAAACTGTTTTTT; CDR3: CASSPGTGVGEKLFF
size: .; D: .; J: TRBJ2-1; V: TRBV9; DNA: TGTGCCAGCAGCGTAGGGGCGGGCAGCTCCTACAATGAGCAGTTCTTC; CDR3: CASSVGAGSSYNEQFF
size: .; D: .; J: TRBJ1-1; V: TRBV19; DNA: TGTGCCAGTACCATGGGGGCCCCGAACACTGAAGCTTTCTTT; CDR3: CASTMGAPNTEAFF
size: .; D: TRBD2; J: TRBJ2-7; V: TRBV3-1/TRBV3-2; DNA: TGTGCCAGCAGCCATCTGGGTAGGGGCGGGAGCGTAAACTACGAGCAGTACTTC; CDR3: CASSHLGRGGSVNYEQYF
size: .; D: .; J: TRBJ1-2; V: TRBV29-1; DNA: TGCAGCGTTGAGGTGGGAGGCTATGGCTACACCTTC; CDR3: CSVEVGGYGYTF
size: .; D: .; J: TRBJ1-4; V: TRBV4-3; DNA: TGCGCCAGCAGCCAAGATAGGCGGCCCCTCGTCCATGAAAAACTGTTTTTT; CDR3: CASSQDRRPLVHEKLFF
size: few; D: .; J: TRBJ1-2; V: TRBV28; DNA: TGTGCCAGCAGTGGGTCATCGTTGGACAGCCGTTATGGCTACACCTTC; CDR3: CASSGSSLDSRYGYTF
size: .; D: .; J: TRBJ2-1; V: TRBV9; DNA: TGTGCCAGCAGTGCTCCTCGGTCCAATGAGCAGTTCTTC; CDR3: CASSAPRSNEQFF
size: .; D: TRBD1; J: TRBJ1-1; V: TRBV24-1; DNA: TGTGCCACCAGTGATGGACAGGAGAACACTGAAGCTTTCTTT; CDR3: CATSDGQENTEAFF
size: .; D: TRBD2; J: TRBJ2-1; V: TRBV7-3; DNA: TGTGCCAGCAGCCCCACGGGCGGGGGGGCCTTCAATGAGCAGTTCTTC; CDR3: CASSPTGGGAFNEQFF
size: .; D: TRBD2; J: TRBJ2-7; V: TRBV28; DNA: TGTGCCATCCGACTAGCGGGAGAGGACGAGCAGTACTTC; CDR3: CAIRLAGEDEQYF
size: .; D: TRBD1; J: TRBJ1-1; V: TRBV11-3; DNA: TGTGCCAGCAGCCCTTGGACAGGGGGCACTGAAGCTTTCTTT; CDR3: CASSPWTGGTEAFF
size: .; D: .; J: TRBJ2-7; V: TRBV6-5; DNA: TGTGCCAGCACGCGGGACAGCCACGAGCAGTACTTC; CDR3: CASTRDSHEQYF
size: once; D: TRBD2; J: TRBJ2-4; V: TRBV4-1; DNA: TGCGCCAGCAGCCAAGAGGGGACTAGCGGGGGGGCTGACATTCAGTACTTC; CDR3: CASSQEGTSGGADIQYF
size: .; D: TRBD1; J: TRBJ2-7; V: TRBV11-2; DNA: TGTGCCAGCAGCCTCAGGGGGCGCGAGCAGTACTTC; CDR3: CASSLRGREQYF
size: .; D: .; J: TRBJ1-6; V: TRBV30; DNA: TGTGCCTGGAGTGTAGGACAATGGAATTCACCCCTCCACTTT; CDR3: CAWSVGQWNSPLHF
size: .; D: TRBD2; J: TRBJ2-1; V: TRBV7-2; DNA: TGTGCCAGCAGCATGAGACTAGCGGCCTACAATGAGCAGTTCTTC; CDR3: CASSMRLAAYNEQFF
size: few; D: TRBD1; J: TRBJ1-6; V: TRBV15; DNA: TGTGCCACCAGCCCACGGACAGGGGACGGGTCCCTCCACTTT; CDR3: CATSPRTGDGSLHF
size: .; D: .; J: TRBJ2-2; V: TRBV27; DNA: TGTGCCAGCAGTCCCTCTGGCGGGCCCACCGGGGAGCTGTTTTTT; CDR3: CASSPSGGPTGELFF
size: once; D: TRBD1; J: TRBJ2-7; V: TRBV7-2; DNA: TGTGCCAGCAGCGTCGACAGGGGCTCCTACGAGCAGTACTTC; CDR3: CASSVDRGSYEQYF
size: few; D: .; J: TRBJ1-1; V: TRBV5-4; DNA: TGTGCCAGCAGCTTGAATCGCAGGAACACTGAAGCTTTCTTT; CDR3: CASSLNRRNTEAFF
size: .; D: TRBD2; J: TRBJ2-1; V: TRBV7-2; DNA: TGTGCCAGCAGCTTAGCGGGAGGGCCAAATGAGCAGTTCTTC; CDR3: CASSLAGGPNEQFF